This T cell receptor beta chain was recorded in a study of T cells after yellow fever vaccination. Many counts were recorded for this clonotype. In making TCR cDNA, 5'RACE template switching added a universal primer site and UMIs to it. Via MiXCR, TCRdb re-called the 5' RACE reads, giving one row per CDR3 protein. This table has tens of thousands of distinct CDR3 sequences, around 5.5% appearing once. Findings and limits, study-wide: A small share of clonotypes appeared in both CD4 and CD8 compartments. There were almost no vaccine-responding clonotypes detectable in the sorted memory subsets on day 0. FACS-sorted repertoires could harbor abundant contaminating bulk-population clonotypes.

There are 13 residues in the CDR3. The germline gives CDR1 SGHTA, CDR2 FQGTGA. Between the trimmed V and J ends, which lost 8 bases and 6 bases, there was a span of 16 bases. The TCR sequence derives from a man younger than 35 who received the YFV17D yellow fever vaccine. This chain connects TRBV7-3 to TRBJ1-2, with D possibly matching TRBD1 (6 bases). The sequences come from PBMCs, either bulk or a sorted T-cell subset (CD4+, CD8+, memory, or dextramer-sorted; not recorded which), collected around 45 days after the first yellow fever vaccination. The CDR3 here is CASRRGAGDGYTF. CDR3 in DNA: TGTGCCAGCCGCCGGGGGGCGGGCGATGGCTACACCTTC.